The clone carrying this TCR beta chain was found many times. CDR3 length equals 16 residues. The ends were cut back, 0 bases at V and 4 bases at J, with 12 bases in the middle. The germline gives CDR1 MGHRA, CDR2 YSYEKL. The source of the sample is a study of tumor-infiltrating lymphocytes in oesophageal squamous cell carcinoma. One entry per CDR3 protein, called by TCRdb with MiXCR from the PCR reads. The data contain about 24,000 distinct CDR3 sequences, 30% to 40% of them singletons. Input material: esophageal tumor tissue. The receptor comes from a male donor with esophageal squamous cell carcinoma. V usage is TRBV4-1 and J usage is TRBJ2-2; possibly TRBD1 or TRBD2 for D (5 bases each). CDR3 DNA sequence: TGCGCCAGCAGCCAAGATAGGAATGGGGGCACCGGGGAGCTGTTTTTT. It is translated as CASSQDRNGGTGELFF.